The present T cell receptor (beta chain) was sequenced within a study of CD8 T cells in ankylosing spondylitis. Study-wide points: Seemingly distinctive of ankylosing spondylitis blood was a TCR beta motif formed by eight highly homologous variants. Reported data indicate significant enrichment of disease-linked clones within matched ankylosing spondylitis synovial fluid. Certain motif variants had earlier appeared in reactive arthritis synovial fluid and blood.

CDR1 SGHVS and CDR2 FQNEAQ come from the germline V gene. With V trimmed by 5 bases and J by 8 bases, 8 bases remained unmatched. The CDR3 has 17 amino acids. About this clonotype itself: The antigen remains unidentified.

Quantitative barcoded 5'-RACE was used to prepare TCR beta libraries. Each CDR3 protein is one row after TCRdb ran MiXCR on the 5' RACE reads. The sample lists under 450,000 distinct CDR3 sequences, about 20% seen once, with less than 15% in the top ten. The rearrangement links TRBV7-8 to TRBJ2-2; 16 nucleotides agree with TRBD2. This TCR came from a male donor with ankylosing spondylitis or in good health (not recorded which). Source material: blood, either unsorted or a sorted T cell fraction (not recorded which). CDR3 protein: CASSAPGTSGGAGELFF. The CDR3 region has the DNA TGTGCCAGCAGCGCGCCCGGGACTAGCGGGGGGGCAGGGGAGCTGTTTTTT. The variable domain in full, with the rest retrieved from reference TRBV7-8 and TRBJ2-2, is GAGVSQSPRYKVAKRGQDVALRCDPISGHVSLFWYQQALGQGPEFLTYFQNEAQLDKSGLPSDRFFAERPEGSVSTLKIQRTQQEDSAVYLCASSAPGTSGGAGELFFGEGSRLTVL.